Below are 14 T cell receptor beta chains sequenced from a single sample in a study of regulatory T cells in long-lasting Graves disease. Investigators prepared the TCR beta libraries by applying iRepertoire HTBI primers and Arm-PCR of CDR3 regions. Each CDR3 protein is one row after TCRdb ran MiXCR on the multiplex PCR reads. Of about 350,000 distinct CDR3 sequences listed, 16% are singletons. The sample's time point: newly diagnosed GD, antithyroid drugs for less than 3 months. Extracted PBMC RNA gave rise to the TCR library. These data were also filed under a second study, of T cells in Graves' hyperthyroidism and ophthalmopathy.

The sequences come from peripheral blood mononuclear cells (PBMCs), collected at new diagnosis, from a patient treated with antithyroid drugs. The source of these receptors is a man aged 35 to 55 with Graves disease.

This clonotype showed up many times. The chain recombines TRBV3-1 with TRBJ2-7; D possibly matches TRBD1 or TRBD2 (6 bases each). This CDR3 comprises 15 residues. V was pared by 1 base and J by 4 bases, with 14 bases between. Germline CDR1 LGHDT, CDR2 YNNKEL (reference sequence). CDR3 region: CASSQGQPGAYEQYF. The CDR3, as DNA: TGTGCCAGCAGCCAAGGACAGCCGGGGGCTTACGAGCAGTACTTC.

This clonotype was counted at least ten times. V is TRBV6-2 or TRBV6-3 and J is TRBJ2-1, with 10 bases aligning to TRBD1. The V segment lost 10 bases and the J segment 12 bases; nucleotides outside the gene matches: 12. This CDR3 region has 13 residues. Germline V lookup: CDR1 MNHEY, CDR2 SVGEGT. In DNA form, the CDR3 reads TGTGCCACTCACGGACAGGGGGTTTTCGTGCAGTTCTTC. As protein: CATHGQGVFVQFF.

The chain employs TRBV5-1 and TRBJ2-2, with a possible D match to TRBD1 (5 bases). CDR1 SGHRS and CDR2 YFSETQ come from the germline V gene. The V end lost 4 bases, the J end lost 6 bases, and 19 bases lay between the germline ends. The CDR3 length is 16 residues. The CDR3 spells CASSPPGMGSAGELFF. CDR3 bases: TGCGCCAGCAGCCCCCCAGGGATGGGAAGCGCCGGGGAGCTGTTTTTT.

This clonotype was seen at least ten times. The chain uses TRBV5-4 and TRBJ2-7; D tentatively reads TRBD1 or TRBD2 (5 bases each). The CDR3 length is 14 residues. Germline values: CDR1 SGHNT, CDR2 YYREEE (reference sequence). V lost 3 bases and J lost 0, with 10 bases in between. DNA of the CDR3: TGTGCCAGCAGCTACCGGGACCGCTCCTACGAGCAGTACTTC. Translation gives CASSYRDRSYEQYF.

This clonotype appeared many times. The V gene is TRBV2, the J gene TRBJ2-3, with 7 bases aligning to TRBD1. The J segment lost 2 bases and the V segment lost 10 bases, leaving 15 bases of the junction unmatched. The CDR3 covers 16 residues. The V gene's germline CDR1 is SNHLY and CDR2 FYNNEI. The CDR3 DNA sequence: TGTGCCACCAACAGACAGGGAAGAGCACACACAGATACGCAGTATTTT. As protein: CATNRQGRAHTDTQYF. Drawing the rest from reference TRBV2 and TRBJ2-3, the complete variable domain is EPEVTQTPSHQVTQMGQEVILRCVPISNHLYFYWYRQILGQKVEFLVSFYNNEISEKSEIFDDQFSVERPDGSNFTLKIRSTKLEDSAMYFCATNRQGRAHTDTQYFGPGTRLTVL.

The chain combines TRBV2 with TRBJ2-2, with 7 bases fitting TRBD1. Looked up from germline, CDR1 is SNHLY and CDR2 is FYNNEI. The length of the CDR3 is 14 residues. Germline trimming cut 6 bases from V and 6 bases from J; bases unmatched to any gene: 7. CDR3 nucleotides: TGTGCCAGCAGGGAGACGCAGGGGGCCGGGGAGCTGTTTTTT. Its translation is CASRETQGAGELFF.

This clonotype occurred many times. The V gene is TRBV10-3, the J gene TRBJ2-7; 9 bases are a match to TRBD1. Germline CDR1 and CDR2: ENHRY and SYGVKD. J gave up 4 bases and V 10 bases, and 8 bases lay outside the gene matches. The CDR3 has 13 residues. The CDR3 reads CATSGQGRYEQYF. As DNA, the CDR3 is TGTGCCACCTCCGGACAGGGGCGGTACGAGCAGTACTTC.

V usage is TRBV7-9 and J usage is TRBJ1-1; maybe TRBD1 (6 bases). There are 13 residues in the CDR3. V lost 1 base, J lost 12 bases, and 15 bases lay in between. Germline CDR1 reads SEHNR; CDR2 reads FQNEAQ (reference sequence). The CDR3 region is CASSLVGAAVPFF. The CDR3 coding sequence is TGTGCCAGCAGCTTAGTGGGGGCGGCAGTCCCTTTCTTT.

This clonotype was seen repeatedly, ten times or more. J is TRBJ1-1 and V is TRBV27; D unresolved. The CDR3 is 16 residues long. Deletions cut 1 base from V and 6 bases from J, with 18 bases between. The germline V gene encodes CDR1 MNHEY and CDR2 SMNVEV (reference sequence). The CDR3 spells CASSLYPGSSGAEAFF. CDR3 nucleotides: TGTGCCAGCAGTTTATATCCCGGTTCATCTGGCGCTGAAGCTTTCTTT.

This clonotype was seen ten or more times. The rearrangement uses TRBV7-2 and TRBJ2-3, with D tentatively TRBD1 or TRBD2 (5 bases each). Germline V gives CDR1 SGHTA, CDR2 FQGNSA. Trimming removed 5 bases at V and 0 bases at J, with 9 bases between. CDR3 length equals 14 residues. In DNA form, the CDR3 reads TGTGCCAGCAGCGAGGGACCGAGCACAGATACGCAGTATTTT. Its protein product is CASSEGPSTDTQYF.

As regards this clonotype: It is likely a read error: a sequence one base away is far more abundant. The J gene is TRBJ2-1, the V gene TRBV27; 9 bases fit TRBD1. Germline CDR1 and CDR2: MNHEY and SMNVEV (reference sequence). CDR3 length: 14 amino acids. V shed 5 bases, J shed 9 bases, and the junction held 8 bases outside the gene matches. This chain's CDR3 is CASSGGQGLVEQFF. The CDR3 nucleotides read TGTGCCAGCAGTGGGGGACAGGGTCTGGTTGAGCAGTTCTTC.

This clonotype was picked up many times. The chain is built from TRBV28 and TRBJ2-2; TRBD2 aligns across 7 bases. Germline V gene sequence: CDR1 MDHEN, CDR2 SYDVKM. The CDR3 sequence is 17 residues long. J lost 1 base, V lost 3 bases, and 8 bases had no gene match. The CDR3 nucleotides read TGTGCCAGCAGTTTTGCGGGGGTAATATGGAACACCGGGGAGCTGTTTTTT. It translates to CASSFAGVIWNTGELFF.

A note on this clonotype: Given a far larger clone just one base away, this is likely a sequencing read error. The V gene is TRBV13, the J gene TRBJ2-1; 8 positions match TRBD2. Per germline, CDR1 PRHDT and CDR2 FYEKMQ (reference sequence). CDR3 size: 14 residues. Losses at the gene ends were 5 bases for V and 10 bases for J; bases not matched to a gene: 10. CDR3 residues: CASSHGREVYEQFF. DNA for the CDR3: TGTGCCAGCAGCCACGGGAGGGAGGTCTACGAGCAGTTCTTC.

This clonotype was observed a single time. The chain combines TRBV20-1 with TRBJ2-1; 14 bases agree with TRBD2. J gave up 1 base and V 5 bases, and 4 bases lay outside the gene matches. This CDR3 contains 16 residues. Per germline, CDR1 DFQATT and CDR2 SNEGSKA (reference sequence). The CDR3 DNA is TGCAGTGCTGAGACTAGCGGGGGGGATTCCTACAATGAGCAGTTCTTC. Translating gives CSAETSGGDSYNEQFF.